This TCR beta chain is drawn from a study of beta chain features in type 1 diabetes. Study context: In all, about 100,000,000 sorted cells from all samples were analyzed.

Every isolated RNA sample was fully reverse transcribed, so sequencing captured expressed TCRB transcripts. Only in-frame clones appear in the TCRdb table, and some are missing; sequencing was by immunoSEQ multiplex PCR. Among under 300,000 clones, just over 20% were seen once, and the ten largest hold 0.028%. Germline V gene data show CDR1 as LGHNA and CDR2 as YSLEER. The CDR3 sequence is 14 residues long. The V end was cut by 1 base, the J end by 7 bases, with 10 bases between. Points from the study as a whole: Significant though moderate, a shortening of TCRB CDR3s appeared in all four CD4+ subsets of Type 1 diabetes patients. TCRB repertoires of naive, central memory and Treg cells appeared more similar among patients than among healthy donors.

Points on this clone: The antigen remains undetermined.

This sequence was found in a woman aged 40-49 years with type 1 diabetes. This chain connects TRBV4-3 to TRBJ2-2, with D tentatively TRBD1 (5 bases). Sequencing was done on a sample of naive CD4+ T cells from blood. CDR3: CASSQGGTFGELFF. CDR3 DNA sequence: TGCGCCAGCAGCCAAGGGGGCACCTTCGGGGAGCTGTTTTTT.